This paragraph covers one T cell receptor beta chain sequence. The target antigen is unknown. The source of the sample is a study of T cells expressing NK-cell markers. Study-level information: Seven HCMV-seropositive donors and one seronegative donor made up the eight sequenced donors.

With the 5' RACE reads reprocessed, TCRdb shows one record per CDR3 protein and no DNA. The repertoire table contains approximately 170,000 distinct CDR3 sequences. Whole-study results and caveats: HCMV specificity of the expanded NKG2C+ T cell clones stayed unclear. In roughly six donors, dominant CD3+CD56+NKG2C+ clonotypes ranked among the top 10 CD8+ clonotypes. In four donors, dominant clonotypes made up about 28.3-65% of CD3+CD56-NKG2C+ cells.

CDR3 size: 18 residues. This sequence was found in a man aged 18 to 69 in good health. V and J are TRBV6-7 and TRBJ1-3; absent DNA, TCRdb's TRBD1 call cannot be checked. TRBV6-7 is an open reading frame whose function is uncertain. Sequenced material: blood T cells: a sorted CD56 or NKG2C T cell subset, CD4+ or CD8+ T cells, or bulk PBMC T cells (not recorded which). CDR3 residues: CASSYHSPGQGSGNTIYF.